The 20 T cell receptor beta chains below all came from one sample that was sequenced in a study of human T cells and chemical hapten exposure. TCRdb ran MiXCR on the RACE reads and lists one entry per CDR3 protein. Of some 79,000 distinct CDR3 sequences in the sample, about a tenth were seen once. The time point is: patch test 3, about 24 weeks after DPC sensitization. Indicated treatment: therapeutic diphenylcyclopropenone sensitization with weekly scalp DPC. This specimen consisted of whole blood, obtained in connection with sensitization to the hapten diphenylcyclopropenone (DPC). These receptors were obtained from a woman between 45 and 65 years old with alopecia areata. Some clones in this sample may be carry-over from other donors' samples.

The chain joins TRBV28 to TRBJ1-2; D is perhaps TRBD1 (5 bases). The CDR3 is made up of 12 amino acids. In germline, CDR1 is MDHEN, CDR2 SYDVKM. Trimming took off 8 bases at V and 7 bases at J, with 14 bases between the two ends. Here the CDR3 reads CASAAGIAGYTF. The DNA for the CDR3 is TGTGCCAGCGCCGCAGGGATCGCTGGCTACACCTTC.

The table lists this clonotype with many counts. The chain carries TRBV5-6 and TRBJ2-2; 8 bases fit TRBD1. The CDR3 sequence is 14 residues long. Trimming at V came to 2 bases and at J to 6 bases, leaving 3 bases not matched to a gene. The germline V gene encodes CDR1 SGHDT and CDR2 YYEEEE. CDR3 nucleotides: TGTGCCAGCAGCTTCCACAGGGGGGCCGGGGAGCTGTTTTTT. It specifies CASSFHRGAGELFF.

This clonotype was seen repeatedly, ten times or more. CDR3 in DNA: TGCAGCGTTGAAAAAGGGGCGACTGAAGCTTTCTTT. Its translation: CSVEKGATEAFF. V and J are TRBV29-1 and TRBJ1-1, with D possibly TRBD1 on 5 matching bases. The CDR3 contains 12 residues. Germline CDR1 SQVTM, CDR2 ANQGSEA. Deletions cut 2 bases from V and 5 bases from J, with 9 bases between. The full variable domain, rest sourced from reference TRBV29-1 and TRBJ1-1, is SAVISQKPSRDICQRGTSLTIQCQVDSQVTMMFWYRQQPGQSLTLIATANQGSEATYESGFVIDKFPISRPNLTFSTLTVSNMSPEDSSIYLCSVEKGATEAFFGQGTRLTVV.

This clonotype was observed a few times. This rearrangement joins TRBV5-1 to TRBJ1-1; D unclear. Trimming removed 0 bases at V and 1 base at J, with 10 bases between. From germline, CDR1 is SGHRS and CDR2 YFSETQ. This CDR3 has 15 residues. Here the CDR3 reads CASSLEERTNTEAFF. CDR3 nucleotides: TGCGCCAGCAGCTTGGAAGAACGGACGAACACTGAAGCTTTCTTT.

V is TRBV3-1 and J is TRBJ2-1; TRBD2 matches at 7 bases. In germline, CDR1 is LGHDT, CDR2 YNNKEL (reference sequence). V lost 1 base to trimming and J lost 6 bases; unmatched junction nucleotides: 3. The CDR3 consists of 14 residues. Here the CDR3 DNA reads TGTGCCAGCAGCCAAGGACTAGCCCTCAATGAGCAGTTCTTC. Translated: CASSQGLALNEQFF.

This clonotype came up once. This clone may be a read error of a much larger clone one base away. The rearrangement joins TRBV15 to TRBJ2-7, with TRBD1 matching 9 bases. The better agreement between TRBJ2-1 and the DNA end casts doubt on the J call. The CDR3 sequence is 16 residues long. Germline V gene data show CDR1 as LNHNV and CDR2 as YYDKDF (reference sequence). The CDR3 spells CATSREGGQGVYEQFF. The CDR3 nucleotides read TGTGCCACCAGCAGAGAAGGGGGACAGGGCGTCTACGAGCAGTTCTTC.

This clonotype came up many times. This sequence joins TRBV29-1 and TRBJ2-4; D is possibly TRBD2 (6 bases). The V gene's germline CDR1 is SQVTM and CDR2 ANQGSEA. V was trimmed by 1 base and J by 6 bases, leaving 22 bases between them. The CDR3 loop spans 17 amino acids. This chain's CDR3 is CSVEGGGLAEVSNIQYF. In DNA form, the CDR3 reads TGCAGCGTTGAAGGTGGGGGGTTAGCGGAAGTTTCAAACATTCAGTACTTC.

This clonotype was seen ten or more times. The chain is built from TRBV7-8 and TRBJ2-7; tentative D call: TRBD2 (5 bases). V was clipped by 5 bases and J by 2 bases, with 22 bases between them. Germline loops: CDR1 SGHVS, CDR2 FQNEAQ. There are 17 residues in the CDR3. The CDR3 reads CASSRTGMTDSPYEQYF. CDR3 nucleotide sequence: TGTGCCAGCAGCCGCACCGGGATGACGGACTCTCCCTACGAGCAGTACTTC. The complete variable domain, with remaining parts taken from reference TRBV7-8 and TRBJ2-7, reads GAGVSQSPRYKVAKRGQDVALRCDPISGHVSLFWYQQALGQGPEFLTYFQNEAQLDKSGLPSDRFFAERPEGSVSTLKIQRTQQEDSAVYLCASSRTGMTDSPYEQYFGPGTRLTVT.

This clonotype was seen a handful of times. This rearrangement joins TRBV19 to TRBJ2-7; 9 bases agree with TRBD1. V lost 4 bases to trimming and J lost 0 bases; unmatched junction nucleotides: 4. The CDR3 is 15 amino acids. The germline V gene encodes CDR1 LNHDA and CDR2 SQIVND (reference sequence). CDR3 DNA sequence: TGTGCCAGTAGTAGAGGGACAGGGAGCTCCTACGAGCAGTACTTC. Translating it yields CASSRGTGSSYEQYF.

There are a few counts of this clonotype. The chain links TRBV5-8 to TRBJ2-1; unclear D gene. The CDR3 has 13 residues. V lost 2 bases to trimming and J lost 3 bases, with 6 bases between them. The germline V gene has CDR1 SGHTS and CDR2 YDEGEE. In DNA form, the CDR3 reads TGTGCCAGCAGCTTCGGCCGCTACAATGAGCAGTTCTTC. Amino acids: CASSFGRYNEQFF.

V usage is TRBV29-1 and J usage is TRBJ2-7, with 9 bases identical to TRBD2. J lost 6 bases, V lost 5 bases, and 8 bases had no gene match. CDR1 SQVTM and CDR2 ANQGSEA come from the germline V gene. This CDR3 comprises 13 residues. The CDR3 loop is CSVHSGGGGEQYF. The CDR3 DNA sequence: TGCAGCGTTCATAGCGGGGGTGGTGGCGAGCAGTACTTC.

The chain combines TRBV7-9 with TRBJ1-1; D is unclear. The CDR3 runs to 10 residues. In germline, CDR1 is SEHNR, CDR2 FQNEAQ (reference sequence). Trimming took 5 bases from V and 8 from J, leaving 6 bases between them. CDR3 residues: CASSQEEAFF. CDR3 nucleotides: TGTGCCAGCAGCCAGGAGGAAGCTTTCTTT.

The gene calls are TRBV3-1 and TRBJ2-5, with D tentatively TRBD2 (6 bases). Deletions cut 4 bases from V and 9 bases from J, with 24 bases between. This CDR3 is built from 16 residues. Germline V gives CDR1 LGHDT, CDR2 YNNKEL (reference sequence). The CDR3 DNA sequence: TGTGCCAGCAGCCCAAACCCACTAGCTTCCCTAGGGGCCCAGTACTTC. Translation: CASSPNPLASLGAQYF.

This clonotype has at least ten counts. The chain links TRBV6-2 or TRBV6-3 to TRBJ2-2, with no clear D. Germline V CDR1 and CDR2: MNHEY, SVGEGT. Trimming pared 7 bases from V and 7 bases from J, leaving 16 bases between. This CDR3 comprises 14 residues. CDR3 in amino acids: CASKGTSRYGELFF. CDR3 DNA sequence: TGTGCCAGCAAGGGCACATCGCGTTACGGGGAGCTGTTTTTT.

This clonotype was detected ten times or more. The gene calls are TRBV9 and TRBJ1-2; 7 bases line up with TRBD1. This CDR3 comprises 16 residues. V lost 2 bases and J lost 7; bases outside the gene matches: 14. Germline V gives CDR1 SGDLS, CDR2 YYNGEE. The CDR3 DNA sequence: TGTGCCAGCAGCGTCGTTGACAGGGAACGGTCTCCTGGCTACACCTTC. It codes for CASSVVDRERSPGYTF.

This clonotype was detected many times. DNA of the CDR3: TGCAGCGTTTTGGTGGACTATGGCTACACCTTC. This translates into CSVLVDYGYTF. The chain combines TRBV29-1 with TRBJ1-2; D is ambiguous. This CDR3 spans 11 amino acids. The V and J ends lost 5 bases and 3 bases respectively, with 7 bases between them. Germline CDR1 reads SQVTM; CDR2 reads ANQGSEA.

This clonotype was detected many times. This rearrangement joins TRBV4-2 to TRBJ1-1, with D tentatively TRBD1 (5 bases). The germline V gene encodes CDR1 LGHNA and CDR2 YNFKEQ. The CDR3 extends over 15 amino acids. V was clipped by 0 bases and J by 1 base, with 9 bases between them. CDR3 in amino acids: CASSQDAGRNTEAFF. Here the CDR3 DNA reads TGTGCCAGCAGCCAAGATGCAGGGCGGAACACTGAAGCTTTCTTT.

This clonotype was picked up a small number of times. The rearrangement links TRBV18 to TRBJ2-1, with D unclear. CDR3 length equals 15 residues. The V gene's germline CDR1 is KGHSH and CDR2 LQKENI. Between the trimmed V and J ends, which lost 3 bases and 2 bases, there was a span of 11 bases. CDR3: CASSPFSIPYNEQFF. The DNA of the CDR3 is TGTGCCAGCTCACCCTTCAGTATCCCCTACAATGAGCAGTTCTTC.

This clonotype was seen a few times. The chain has TRBV24-1 and TRBJ2-3; TRBD1 might be the D (6 bases). Trimming took off 3 bases at V and 3 bases at J, with 12 bases between the two ends. The CDR3 has 15 residues. Germline V gives CDR1 KGHDR, CDR2 SFDVKD. CDR3 DNA: TGTGCCACCAGTGATGGGAGACAGGTTACAGATACGCAGTATTTT. Translation: CATSDGRQVTDTQYF.

There are a few counts of this clonotype. The J gene is TRBJ1-4, the V gene TRBV6-1; D call uncertain. Germline V gene lookup returns CDR1 MNHNS and CDR2 SASEGT. With 4 bases removed from V and 0 bases from J, the gap between germline ends came to 12 bases. CDR3 length equals 16 residues. CDR3 in amino acids: CASSVRPGATNEKLFF. The CDR3 DNA follows: TGTGCCAGCAGTGTAAGACCCGGCGCAACTAATGAAAAACTGTTTTTT.